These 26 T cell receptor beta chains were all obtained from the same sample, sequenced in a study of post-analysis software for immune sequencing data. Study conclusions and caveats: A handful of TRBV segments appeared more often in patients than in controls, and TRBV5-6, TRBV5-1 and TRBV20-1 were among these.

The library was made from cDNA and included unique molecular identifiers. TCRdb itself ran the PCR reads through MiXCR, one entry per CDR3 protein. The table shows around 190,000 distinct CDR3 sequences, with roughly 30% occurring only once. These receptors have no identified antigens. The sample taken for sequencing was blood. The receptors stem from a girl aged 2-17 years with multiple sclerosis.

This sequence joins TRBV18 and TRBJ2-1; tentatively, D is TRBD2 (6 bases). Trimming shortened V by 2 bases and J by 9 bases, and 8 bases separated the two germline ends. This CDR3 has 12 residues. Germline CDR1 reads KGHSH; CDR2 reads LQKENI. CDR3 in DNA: TGTGCCAGCTCACCAGGGGGGAGTGAGCAGTTCTTC. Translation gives CASSPGGSEQFF. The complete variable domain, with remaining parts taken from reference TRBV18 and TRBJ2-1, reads NAGVMQNPRHLVRRRGQEARLRCSPMKGHSHVYWYRQLPEEGLKFMVYLQKENIIDESGMPKERFSAEFPKEGPSILRIQQVVRGDSAAYFCASSPGGSEQFFGPGTRLTVL.

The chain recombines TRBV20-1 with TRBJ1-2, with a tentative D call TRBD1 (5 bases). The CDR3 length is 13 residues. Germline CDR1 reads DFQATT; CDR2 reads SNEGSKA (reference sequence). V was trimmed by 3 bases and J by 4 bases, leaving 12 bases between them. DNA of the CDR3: TGCAGTGCTAGGGGGGGTTCAGGCTATGGCTACACCTTC. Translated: CSARGGSGYGYTF.

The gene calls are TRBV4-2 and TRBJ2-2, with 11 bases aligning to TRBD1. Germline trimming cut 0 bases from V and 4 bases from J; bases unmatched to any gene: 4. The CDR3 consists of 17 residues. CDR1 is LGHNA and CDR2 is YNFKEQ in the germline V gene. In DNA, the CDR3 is TGTGCCAGCAGCCAAGAACCGGGACAGGGGGGCACCGGGGAGCTGTTTTTT. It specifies CASSQEPGQGGTGELFF.

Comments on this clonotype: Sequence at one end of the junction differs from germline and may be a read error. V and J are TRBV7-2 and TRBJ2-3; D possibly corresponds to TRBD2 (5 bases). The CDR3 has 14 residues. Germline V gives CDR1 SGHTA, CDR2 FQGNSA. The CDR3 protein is CACSFWTHTDTQYF. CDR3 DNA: TGTGCCTGCAGCTTTTGGACTCACACAGATACGCAGTATTTT.

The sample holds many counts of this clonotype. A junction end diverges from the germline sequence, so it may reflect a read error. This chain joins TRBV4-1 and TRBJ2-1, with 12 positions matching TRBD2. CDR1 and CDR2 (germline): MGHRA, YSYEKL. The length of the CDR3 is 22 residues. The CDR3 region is CTSSKPIGGLAGKSLGNNEQFF. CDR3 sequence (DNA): TGCACCAGCAGCAAACCCATAGGCGGACTAGCGGGAAAGTCGTTAGGGAACAATGAGCAGTTCTTC.

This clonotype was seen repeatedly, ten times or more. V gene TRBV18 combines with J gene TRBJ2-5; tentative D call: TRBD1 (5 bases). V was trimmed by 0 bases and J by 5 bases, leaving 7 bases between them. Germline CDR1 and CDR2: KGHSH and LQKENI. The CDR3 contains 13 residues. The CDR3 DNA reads TGTGCCAGCTCACCACCAAACAGGGAGACCCAGTACTTC. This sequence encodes CASSPPNRETQYF.

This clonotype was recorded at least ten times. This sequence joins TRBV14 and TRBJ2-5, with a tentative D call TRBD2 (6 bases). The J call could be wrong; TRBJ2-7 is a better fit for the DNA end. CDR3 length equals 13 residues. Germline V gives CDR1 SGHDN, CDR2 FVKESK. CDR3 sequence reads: CASSLVLASEQYF. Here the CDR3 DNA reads TGTGCCAGCAGCCTAGTACTAGCTTCCGAGCAGTACTTC.

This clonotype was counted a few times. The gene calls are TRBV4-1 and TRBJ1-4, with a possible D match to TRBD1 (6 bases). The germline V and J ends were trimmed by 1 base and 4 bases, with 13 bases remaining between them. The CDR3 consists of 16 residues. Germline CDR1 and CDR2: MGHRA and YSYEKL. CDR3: CASSQVWGRINEKLFF. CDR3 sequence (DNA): TGCGCCAGCAGCCAAGTCTGGGGGCGGATTAATGAAAAACTGTTTTTT.

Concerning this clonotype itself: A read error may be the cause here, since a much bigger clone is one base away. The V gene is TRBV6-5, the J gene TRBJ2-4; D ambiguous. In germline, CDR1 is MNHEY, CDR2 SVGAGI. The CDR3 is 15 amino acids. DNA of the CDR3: TGTGCCAACAGTTACTCGGCCCTAGCCAAAAACATTCAGTACTTC. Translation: CANSYSALAKNIQYF.

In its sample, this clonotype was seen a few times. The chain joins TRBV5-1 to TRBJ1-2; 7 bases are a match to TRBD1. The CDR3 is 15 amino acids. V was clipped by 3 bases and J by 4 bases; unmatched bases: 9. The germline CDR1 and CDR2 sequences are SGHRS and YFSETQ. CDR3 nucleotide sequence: TGCGCCAGCAGCTACCCGGGACAGCAGCTCTATGGCTACACCTTC. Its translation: CASSYPGQQLYGYTF. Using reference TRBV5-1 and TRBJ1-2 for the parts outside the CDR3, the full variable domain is KAGVTQTPRYLIKTRGQQVTLSCSPISGHRSVSWYQQTPGQGLQFLFEYFSETQRNKGNFPGRFSGRQFSNSRSEMNVSTLELGDSALYLCASSYPGQQLYGYTFGSGTRLTVV.

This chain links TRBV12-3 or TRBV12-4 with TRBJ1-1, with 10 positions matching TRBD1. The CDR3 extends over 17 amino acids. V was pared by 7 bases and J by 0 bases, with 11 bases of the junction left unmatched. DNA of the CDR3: TGTGCCAGCACCCCACTGGACAGGGGGACCATGAACACTGAAGCTTTCTTT. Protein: CASTPLDRGTMNTEAFF.

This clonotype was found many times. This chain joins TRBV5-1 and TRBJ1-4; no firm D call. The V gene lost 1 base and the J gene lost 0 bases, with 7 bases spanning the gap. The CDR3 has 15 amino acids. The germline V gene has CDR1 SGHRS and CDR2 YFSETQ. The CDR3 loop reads CASSLQRATNEKLFF. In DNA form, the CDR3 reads TGCGCCAGCAGCTTGCAACGGGCAACTAATGAAAAACTGTTTTTT.

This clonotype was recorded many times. In DNA form, the CDR3 reads TGTGCCAGCAGTCGAGGGTACGAGCAGTACTTC. It is translated as CASSRGYEQYF. V is TRBV6-2 or TRBV6-3 and J is TRBJ2-7; D might be TRBD2 (5 bases). Trimming shortened V by 5 bases and J by 4 bases, and 6 bases separated the two germline ends. Germline loops: CDR1 MNHEY, CDR2 SVGEGT. The CDR3 length is 11 residues.

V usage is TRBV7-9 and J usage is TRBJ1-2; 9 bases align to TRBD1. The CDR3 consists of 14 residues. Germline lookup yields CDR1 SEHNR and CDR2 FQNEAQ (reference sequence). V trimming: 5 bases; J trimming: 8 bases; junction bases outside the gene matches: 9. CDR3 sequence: CASSRITGGEGYTF. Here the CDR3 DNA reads TGTGCCAGCAGCCGTATCACAGGGGGCGAGGGCTACACCTTC. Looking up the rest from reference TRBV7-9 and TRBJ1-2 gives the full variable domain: DTGVSQNPRHKITKRGQNVTFRCDPISEHNRLYWYRQTLGQGPEFLTYFQNEAQLEKSRLLSDRFSAERPKGSFSTLEIQRTEQGDSAMYLCASSRITGGEGYTFGSGTRLTVV.

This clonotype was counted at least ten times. The CDR3 region is CSASGGHRSSYEQYF. CDR3 in DNA: TGCAGTGCTAGTGGGGGACATCGGAGCTCCTACGAGCAGTACTTC. The V and J genes are TRBV20-1 and TRBJ2-7; perhaps TRBD1 as D (6 bases). Trimming cost V 3 bases and J 0 bases, with 15 bases left between them. CDR3 length: 15 amino acids. Germline CDR1 and CDR2: DFQATT and SNEGSKA (reference sequence).

The CDR3 spells CASSPKRETEAFF. As DNA, the CDR3 is TGTGCCAGCTCCCCGAAGAGGGAAACTGAAGCTTTCTTT. The chain carries TRBV18 and TRBJ1-1; D is uncertain. The CDR3 runs to 13 residues. The V gene's germline CDR1 is KGHSH and CDR2 LQKENI. V shed 6 bases and J shed 5 bases, with 13 bases lying between them.

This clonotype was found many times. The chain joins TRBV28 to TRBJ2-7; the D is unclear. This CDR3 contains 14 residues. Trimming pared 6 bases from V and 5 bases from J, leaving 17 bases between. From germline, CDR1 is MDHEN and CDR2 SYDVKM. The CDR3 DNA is TGTGCCAGCAGGACCAGGTTCCCGACGCACGAGCAGTACTTC. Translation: CASRTRFPTHEQYF. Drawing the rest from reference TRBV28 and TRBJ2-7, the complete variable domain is DVKVTQSSRYLVKRTGEKVFLECVQDMDHENMFWYRQDPGLGLRLIYFSYDVKMKEKGDIPEGYSVSREKKERFSLILESASTNQTSMYLCASRTRFPTHEQYFGPGTRLTVT.

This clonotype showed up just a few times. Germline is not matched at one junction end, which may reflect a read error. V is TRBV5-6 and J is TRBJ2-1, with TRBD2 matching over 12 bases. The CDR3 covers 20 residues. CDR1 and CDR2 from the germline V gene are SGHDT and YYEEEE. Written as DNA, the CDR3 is TGTGCCTGCAGGTCCATAGGGACTAGCGGGTACAATAGCTCCTACAATGAGCAGTTCTTC. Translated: CACRSIGTSGYNSSYNEQFF. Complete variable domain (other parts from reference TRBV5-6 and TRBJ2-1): DAGVTQSPTHLIKTRGQQVTLRCSPKSGHDTVSWYQQALGQGPQFIFQYYEEEERQRGNFPDRFSGHQFPNYSSELNVNALLLGDSALYLCACRSIGTSGYNSSYNEQFFGPGTRLTVL.

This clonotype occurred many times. Here the CDR3 reads CAIGGLAGYNEQFF. CDR3 DNA sequence: TGTGCCATCGGGGGACTAGCGGGGTACAATGAGCAGTTCTTC. The rearrangement links TRBV10-3 to TRBJ2-1, with 13 bases identical to TRBD2. This CDR3 has 14 residues. The V and J ends lost 8 bases and 4 bases, in that order; junction bases with no gene match: 2. Germline loops: CDR1 ENHRY, CDR2 SYGVKD.

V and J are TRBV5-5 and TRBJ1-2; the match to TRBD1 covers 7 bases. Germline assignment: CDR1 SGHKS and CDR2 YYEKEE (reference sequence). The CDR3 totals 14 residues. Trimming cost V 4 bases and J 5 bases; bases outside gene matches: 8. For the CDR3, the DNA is TGTGCCAGCAGCCTGGGACAGAACCTTTATGGCTACACCTTC. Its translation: CASSLGQNLYGYTF.

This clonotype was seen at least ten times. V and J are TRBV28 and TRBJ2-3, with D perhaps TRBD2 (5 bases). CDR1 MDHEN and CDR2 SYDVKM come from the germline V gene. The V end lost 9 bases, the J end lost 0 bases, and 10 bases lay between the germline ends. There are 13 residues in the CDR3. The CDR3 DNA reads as TGTGCCAGTTTTGGGAGAAGCACAGATACGCAGTATTTT. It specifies CASFGRSTDTQYF.

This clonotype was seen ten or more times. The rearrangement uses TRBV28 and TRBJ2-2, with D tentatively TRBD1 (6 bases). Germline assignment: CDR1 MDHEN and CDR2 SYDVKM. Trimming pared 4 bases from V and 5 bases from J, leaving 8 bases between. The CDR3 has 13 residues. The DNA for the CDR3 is TGTGCCAGCAGTTCCAGGGGAACCGGGGAGCTGTTTTTT. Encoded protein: CASSSRGTGELFF.

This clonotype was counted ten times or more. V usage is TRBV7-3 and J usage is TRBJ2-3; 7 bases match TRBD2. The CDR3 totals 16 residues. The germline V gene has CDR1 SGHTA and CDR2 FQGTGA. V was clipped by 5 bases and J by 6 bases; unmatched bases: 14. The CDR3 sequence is CASSREAAGVLDTQYF. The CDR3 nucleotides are TGTGCCAGCAGCCGGGAAGCGGCGGGGGTCCTCGATACGCAGTATTTT.

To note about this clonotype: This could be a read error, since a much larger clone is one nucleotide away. CDR3 sequence (DNA): TGTGCCAGCAGCTGGCCGGCAGGGCGCTACGAGCAGTACTTC. As protein: CASSWPAGRYEQYF. The rearrangement links TRBV5-6 to TRBJ2-7; perhaps TRBD1 as D (5 bases). CDR3 size: 14 residues. V lost 3 bases, J lost 3 bases, and 13 bases lay in between. Germline V gene data show CDR1 as SGHDT and CDR2 as YYEEEE.

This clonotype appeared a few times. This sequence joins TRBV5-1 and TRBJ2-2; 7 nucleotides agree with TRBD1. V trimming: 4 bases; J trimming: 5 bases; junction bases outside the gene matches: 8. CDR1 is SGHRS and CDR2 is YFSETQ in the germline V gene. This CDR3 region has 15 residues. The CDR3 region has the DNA TGCGCCAGCAGCGGAAGGGACAGTAGAACCGGGGAGCTGTTTTTT. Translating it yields CASSGRDSRTGELFF.

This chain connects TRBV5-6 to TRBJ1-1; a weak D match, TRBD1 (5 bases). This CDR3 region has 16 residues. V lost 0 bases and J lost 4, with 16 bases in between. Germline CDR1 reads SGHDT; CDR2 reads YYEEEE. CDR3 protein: CASSLVGGPSATEAFF. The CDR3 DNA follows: TGTGCCAGCAGCTTGGTCGGGGGTCCATCGGCCACTGAAGCTTTCTTT.